This is a list of T cell receptor beta chains from one sample in a study of T cells in narcolepsy. Profiled with immunoSEQ multiplex PCR; TCRdb holds only in-frame clones, not every one. The sample holds around 35,000 clones; 80% are singletons and the top ten take 1% to 1.2%. The sequenced material came from memory (CD45RA-) CD4+ T cells from blood. These receptor sequences come from a human donor in good health. The CDR3 runs from the conserved cysteine through the conserved F or W. The order of the fields is J gene, clone size, D gene, V gene, CDR3 protein, CDR3 DNA. A D gene is named only where the DNA matches it firmly. Clone size is shown for a subset of rows, as once, few, many or a class of expanded clone.

j_gene: TRBJ2-1
abundance: NA
d_gene: TRBD1
v_gene: TRBV5-1
CDR3aa: CASGLEWTGVHNEQFF
CDR3nt: TGCGCCAGCGGCTTGGAATGGACAGGGGTTCACAATGAGCAGTTCTTC

j_gene: TRBJ2-7
abundance: NA
d_gene: TRBD1
v_gene: TRBV29-1
CDR3aa: CSVGSRDRGYEQYF
CDR3nt: TGCAGCGTTGGCAGCCGGGACAGGGGGTACGAGCAGTACTTC

j_gene: TRBJ2-5
abundance: NA
d_gene: TRBD1
v_gene: TRBV10-3
CDR3aa: CAISATGSETQYF
CDR3nt: TGTGCCATCAGTGCGACAGGGTCAGAGACCCAGTACTTC

j_gene: TRBJ2-1
abundance: NA
d_gene: TRBD2
v_gene: TRBV9
CDR3aa: CASSVGSRGIYNEQFF
CDR3nt: TGTGCCAGCAGCGTAGGTTCGCGGGGGATCTACAATGAGCAGTTCTTC

j_gene: TRBJ1-2
abundance: NA
d_gene: NA
v_gene: TRBV6-4
CDR3aa: CASSGGPTYGYTF
CDR3nt: TGTGCCAGCAGTGGTGGACCGACCTATGGCTACACCTTC

j_gene: TRBJ1-5
abundance: few
d_gene: TRBD1
v_gene: TRBV19
CDR3aa: CASSATDRVIRYSNQPQHF
CDR3nt: TGTGCCAGTAGCGCAACTGACAGGGTGATTAGGTATAGCAATCAGCCCCAGCATTTT

j_gene: TRBJ2-7
abundance: few
d_gene: NA
v_gene: TRBV5-8
CDR3aa: CASSFTWYEQYF
CDR3nt: TGTGCCAGCAGCTTTACGTGGTACGAGCAGTACTTC

j_gene: TRBJ1-5
abundance: NA
d_gene: NA
v_gene: TRBV2
CDR3aa: CASSEFLFLGPTTGEGDNQPQHF
CDR3nt: TGTGCCAGCAGTGAATTTTTGTTCTTAGGCCCAACCACAGGCGAGGGGGACAATCAGCCCCAGCATTTT

j_gene: TRBJ2-4
abundance: NA
d_gene: TRBD2
v_gene: TRBV25-1
CDR3aa: CASSSRGGNIQYF
CDR3nt: TGTGCCAGCAGTTCCCGCGGGGGAAACATTCAGTACTTC

j_gene: TRBJ2-7
abundance: once
d_gene: TRBD1
v_gene: TRBV11-1
CDR3aa: CASSLPGQVTEQYF
CDR3nt: TGTGCCAGCAGCTTACCCGGACAGGTGACGGAGCAGTACTTC

j_gene: TRBJ2-3
abundance: NA
d_gene: TRBD2
v_gene: TRBV7-2
CDR3aa: CASSLESAGTDTQYF
CDR3nt: TGTGCCAGCAGCTTAGAGTCAGCGGGGACAGATACGCAGTATTTT

j_gene: TRBJ2-5
abundance: NA
d_gene: NA
v_gene: TRBV27
CDR3aa: CASSLSTPRETQYF
CDR3nt: TGTGCCAGCAGTTTATCTACTCCTCGGGAGACCCAGTACTTC

j_gene: TRBJ2-1
abundance: NA
d_gene: NA
v_gene: TRBV28
CDR3aa: CASSLLVGQANNEQFF
CDR3nt: TGTGCCAGCAGTTTATTGGTCGGACAAGCCAACAATGAGCAGTTCTTC

j_gene: TRBJ2-1
abundance: NA
d_gene: TRBD2
v_gene: TRBV9
CDR3aa: CASSPGTSGRAGNEQFF
CDR3nt: TGTGCCAGCAGCCCAGGGACTAGCGGGAGGGCCGGGAATGAGCAGTTCTTC

j_gene: TRBJ2-3
abundance: NA
d_gene: NA
v_gene: TRBV5-6
CDR3aa: CASSLLRVGGTDTQYF
CDR3nt: TGTGCCAGCAGCCTTCTCAGAGTGGGCGGCACAGATACGCAGTATTTT

j_gene: TRBJ2-7
abundance: NA
d_gene: TRBD2
v_gene: TRBV4-2
CDR3aa: CASSQEVDSGVYSEQYF
CDR3nt: TGTGCCAGCAGCCAAGAAGTCGATAGCGGGGTATATTCCGAGCAGTACTTC

j_gene: TRBJ1-1
abundance: NA
d_gene: TRBD1
v_gene: TRBV15
CDR3aa: CATSISRGHTEAFF
CDR3nt: TGTGCCACCAGCATTTCCAGGGGGCACACTGAAGCTTTCTTT

j_gene: TRBJ1-5
abundance: NA
d_gene: NA
v_gene: TRBV19
CDR3aa: CASSKSSGVDQPQHF
CDR3nt: TGTGCCAGTAGTAAAAGCAGCGGGGTGGATCAGCCCCAGCATTTT

j_gene: TRBJ2-5
abundance: once
d_gene: NA
v_gene: TRBV5-1
CDR3aa: CASSLGYQETQYF
CDR3nt: TGCGCCAGCAGCTTGGGGTACCAAGAGACCCAGTACTTC

j_gene: TRBJ2-5
abundance: NA
d_gene: TRBD2
v_gene: TRBV6-6
CDR3aa: CASSYPAGAQGTQYF
CDR3nt: TGTGCCAGCAGTTACCCAGCGGGGGCACAAGGGACCCAGTACTTC

j_gene: TRBJ1-2
abundance: NA
d_gene: NA
v_gene: TRBV28
CDR3aa: CASSPRTGYTF
CDR3nt: TGTGCCAGCAGTCCTCGGACAGGCTACACCTTC

j_gene: TRBJ2-1
abundance: NA
d_gene: NA
v_gene: TRBV5-1
CDR3aa: CASSWGTPYNEQFF
CDR3nt: TGCGCCAGCAGCTGGGGGACACCCTACAATGAGCAGTTCTTC

j_gene: TRBJ2-5
abundance: NA
d_gene: NA
v_gene: TRBV7-9
CDR3aa: CASSPGRSETQYF
CDR3nt: TGTGCCAGCAGCCCGGGGCGGTCGGAGACCCAGTACTTC

j_gene: TRBJ2-7
abundance: NA
d_gene: NA
v_gene: TRBV11-3
CDR3aa: CASSLVISGTHSYEQYF
CDR3nt: TGTGCCAGCAGCTTAGTCATTTCCGGGACCCACTCCTACGAGCAGTACTTC

j_gene: TRBJ1-4
abundance: NA
d_gene: TRBD1
v_gene: TRBV5-6
CDR3aa: CASSGRDRYEKLFF
CDR3nt: TGTGCCAGCAGCGGTCGGGACAGGTATGAAAAACTGTTTTTT

j_gene: TRBJ1-1
abundance: NA
d_gene: NA
v_gene: TRBV4-1
CDR3aa: CASSRGPSGDTEAFF
CDR3nt: TGCGCCAGCAGCCGGGGTCCGTCTGGGGATACTGAAGCTTTCTTT

j_gene: TRBJ2-7
abundance: NA
d_gene: TRBD1
v_gene: TRBV6-5
CDR3aa: CASSYSDRGGYEQYF
CDR3nt: TGTGCCAGCAGTTACTCGGACAGGGGCGGGTACGAGCAGTACTTC

j_gene: TRBJ2-3
abundance: NA
d_gene: TRBD2
v_gene: TRBV6-5
CDR3aa: CASGLAGVTDTQYF
CDR3nt: TGTGCCAGCGGACTAGCGGGGGTCACAGATACGCAGTATTTT

j_gene: TRBJ1-2
abundance: NA
d_gene: NA
v_gene: TRBV5-6
CDR3aa: CASSFQGRGDYGYTF
CDR3nt: TGTGCCAGCAGCTTCCAGGGGCGAGGGGACTATGGCTACACCTTC

j_gene: TRBJ2-1
abundance: NA
d_gene: TRBD2
v_gene: TRBV28
CDR3aa: CASSSQRLAGYNEQFF
CDR3nt: TGTGCCAGCAGCTCCCAACGACTAGCGGGGTACAATGAGCAGTTCTTC